These 23 T cell receptor beta chains originate from one sample sequenced in a study of response to subunit inactivated influenza vaccine. TCRdb redid the calling of the RT-PCR reads with MiXCR, one entry per CDR3 protein. The table records 150,000 or so distinct CDR3 sequences, roughly 10% of them present only once. This specimen consisted of CD8+ T cells sorted from PBMCs, obtained around 25 months after vaccination. The receptors here all came from a man between 50 and 69 years old who received an inactivated influenza vaccine.

This clonotype appeared many times. This chain uses TRBV5-6 with TRBJ2-1, with 8 bases that match TRBD1. The junction had 5 bases not matched to a gene; V was cut back by 2 bases and J by 4 bases. CDR1 and CDR2 (germline): SGHDT, YYEEEE. This CDR3 has 15 residues. The CDR3 DNA sequence: TGTGCCAGCAGCTTTTGGACAGGGAATTACAATGAGCAGTTCTTC. Translated, it gives CASSFWTGNYNEQFF.

Only a few counts were recorded for this clonotype. This sequence joins TRBV27 and TRBJ2-1; TRBD1 agrees at 7 bases. This CDR3 is built from 15 residues. V was clipped by 2 bases and J by 5 bases; unmatched bases: 6. In germline, CDR1 is MNHEY, CDR2 SMNVEV (reference sequence). In DNA, the CDR3 is TGTGCCAGCAGTTTAGGGGACAGAGGCAACAATGAGCAGTTCTTC. It yields the protein CASSLGDRGNNEQFF.

This clonotype was counted between two and nine times. The chain uses TRBV27 and TRBJ2-1; 11 bases match TRBD2. The CDR3 runs 16 residues. CDR1 is MNHEY, CDR2 SMNVEV, per germline (reference sequence). J gave up 7 bases and V 4 bases, and 9 bases lay outside the gene matches. The CDR3, as DNA: TGTGCCAGCAGTTCTGGGACTAGCGGTAAGGGGAATGAGCAGTTCTTC. It specifies CASSSGTSGKGNEQFF.

This clonotype has ten or more counts. The chain carries TRBV5-1 and TRBJ2-3; D gene uncertain. CDR3 size: 14 residues. Per germline, CDR1 SGHRS and CDR2 YFSETQ. Trimming pared 3 bases from V and 0 bases from J, leaving 8 bases between. The CDR3 sequence is CASSYRYSTDTQYF. CDR3 coding DNA: TGCGCCAGCAGCTACCGCTACAGCACAGATACGCAGTATTTT. The full variable domain, completed using reference TRBV5-1 and TRBJ2-3, is KAGVTQTPRYLIKTRGQQVTLSCSPISGHRSVSWYQQTPGQGLQFLFEYFSETQRNKGNFPGRFSGRQFSNSRSEMNVSTLELGDSALYLCASSYRYSTDTQYFGPGTRLTVL.

This clonotype appeared a few times. The rearrangement uses TRBV20-1 and TRBJ2-1; 13 positions agree with TRBD2. CDR1 is DFQATT, CDR2 SNEGSKA, per germline (reference sequence). There are 15 residues in the CDR3. After removal of 5 bases from V and 8 bases from J, the junction contained 9 bases not matched to a gene. The CDR3 coding sequence is TGCAGTGCTCCATTATTCGGACTAGCGGGAGATGAGCAGTTCTTC. It yields the protein CSAPLFGLAGDEQFF.

This clonotype occurred a few times. The chain is built from TRBV27 and TRBJ2-7; D perhaps matches TRBD1 (5 bases). The length of the CDR3 is 14 residues. V was clipped by 4 bases and J by 4 bases, with 14 bases between them. Germline V gene sequence: CDR1 MNHEY, CDR2 SMNVEV (reference sequence). The DNA for the CDR3 is TGTGCCAGCAGTTCGACAGTAAAGGCTTACGAGCAGTACTTC. Translated: CASSSTVKAYEQYF.

This clonotype has just a few counts. The J gene is TRBJ2-3, the V gene TRBV6-2 or TRBV6-3; the D gene is possibly TRBD2 (6 bases). Trimming removed 7 bases from V and 0 bases from J, with 32 bases in between. The CDR3 consists of 21 residues. Germline V CDR1 and CDR2: MNHEY, SVGEGT. The CDR3 DNA follows: TGTGCCAGCACCCAGGAAAAGCGGTCGGGGGTATGGATCCTGAGCACAGATACGCAGTATTTT. It codes for CASTQEKRSGVWILSTDTQYF.

The CDR3 sequence: CASSVFSMNTEAFF. For the CDR3, the DNA is TGTGCCAGCAGTGTCTTCAGCATGAACACTGAAGCTTTCTTT. The chain has TRBV6-1 and TRBJ1-1; D is undetermined. V lost 4 bases and J 0 bases, leaving 9 bases between the germline ends. CDR1 and CDR2 (germline): MNHNS, SASEGT. This CDR3 is 14 amino acids long.

The chain uses TRBV27 and TRBJ2-1; a weak D match, TRBD2 (5 bases). V dropped 8 bases and J dropped 9 bases, with 14 bases sitting between them. Germline CDR1 is MNHEY and CDR2 is SMNVEV (reference sequence). This CDR3 is built from 12 residues. The CDR3 coding sequence is TGTGCCAGCTGGGTTAACCGGGGTGAGCAGTTCTTC. Its translation: CASWVNRGEQFF.

This chain connects TRBV10-2 to TRBJ2-5, with 8 bases fitting TRBD2. Looked up from germline, CDR1 is WSHSY and CDR2 is SAAADI. J gave up 5 bases and V 4 bases, and 9 bases lay outside the gene matches. CDR3 length: 15 amino acids. The CDR3 DNA follows: TGCGCCAGCAGTGGCGGTCGGGAGGGCCTTGAGACCCAGTACTTC. This sequence encodes CASSGGREGLETQYF.

The table lists this clonotype with a few counts. The chain is built from TRBV7-2 and TRBJ2-7, with TRBD2 as a possible D gene (6 bases). Trimming took 4 bases from V and 1 from J, leaving 11 bases between them. The CDR3 loop spans 14 amino acids. Germline V gene data show CDR1 as SGHTA and CDR2 as FQGNSA. The CDR3 DNA follows: TGTGCCAGCAGCTGGGACTTCCTTTCCTACGAGCAGTACTTC. Its translation is CASSWDFLSYEQYF.

The gene calls are TRBV28 and TRBJ2-5, with unresolved D. Germline V lookup: CDR1 MDHEN, CDR2 SYDVKM. V lost 7 bases to trimming and J lost 5 bases, with 17 bases between them. The CDR3 runs 14 residues. The CDR3 spells CASKTARNPETQYF. Here the CDR3 DNA reads TGTGCCAGCAAAACCGCCCGAAATCCGGAGACCCAGTACTTC.

The chain employs TRBV6-5 and TRBJ2-2; D is perhaps TRBD2 (6 bases). Germline CDR1 reads MNHEY; CDR2 reads SVGAGI. This CDR3 contains 18 residues. Between the trimmed V and J ends, which lost 0 bases and 0 bases, there was a span of 14 bases. CDR3 in DNA: TGTGCCAGCAGTTACTCGAGGGCGGGGACCGCGAACACCGGGGAGCTGTTTTTT. Encoded protein: CASSYSRAGTANTGELFF.

This rearrangement joins TRBV3-1 to TRBJ2-5; D is unclear. Deletions cut 0 bases from V and 4 bases from J, with 15 bases between. This CDR3 is 16 amino acids long. In germline, CDR1 is LGHDT, CDR2 YNNKEL (reference sequence). The CDR3 sequence: CASSQDRVGLRETQYF. The DNA of the CDR3 is TGTGCCAGCAGCCAAGATAGGGTGGGCCTCCGAGAGACCCAGTACTTC.

This clonotype has only a few counts. The V gene is TRBV20-1, the J gene TRBJ2-3; 7 bases fit TRBD1. The J segment lost 5 bases and the V segment lost 1 base, leaving 6 bases of the junction unmatched. The length of the CDR3 is 14 residues. Germline lookup yields CDR1 DFQATT and CDR2 SNEGSKA (reference sequence). Here the CDR3 DNA reads TGCAGTGCTAGAGGACAGGGTAAAGTAGATACGCAGTATTTT. Translation gives CSARGQGKVDTQYF.

The chain employs TRBV28 and TRBJ2-4, with D perhaps matching TRBD1 (6 bases). Germline values: CDR1 MDHEN, CDR2 SYDVKM. This CDR3 comprises 15 residues. The V gene lost 2 bases and the J gene lost 2 bases, with 10 bases spanning the gap. The CDR3 is CASSLQGTTKNIQYF. The CDR3 region has the DNA TGTGCCAGCAGTTTACAGGGGACAACCAAAAACATTCAGTACTTC.

This chain joins TRBV12-3 or TRBV12-4 and TRBJ1-2; TRBD1 matches at 8 bases. The V and J ends lost 6 bases and 7 bases, in that order; junction bases with no gene match: 7. This CDR3 is built from 13 residues. The CDR3 loop reads CASRADRVAGYTF. The CDR3 nucleotides are TGTGCCAGCAGAGCGGACAGGGTGGCTGGCTACACCTTC.

Note on this clonotype: Its ends do not fully match the called genes, so a read error is possible. V usage is TRBV12-3 or TRBV12-4 and J usage is TRBJ2-7; 7 positions agree with TRBD2. The CDR3 is made up of 12 amino acids. Here the CDR3 reads CASSPGLGTKEF. DNA for the CDR3: TGTGCCAGCAGTCCAGGTTTGGGGACTAAAGAATTC.

In its sample, this clonotype was seen a few times. Lacking the conserved final phenylalanine or tryptophan, this CDR3 likely reflects a read error. The DNA is omitted, as the CDR3 cannot be located on it reliably, and the CDR3 follows TCRdb's listing. The rearrangement joins TRBV4-2 to TRBJ2-1; the table's D call, TRBD2, was not checked against the DNA. The CDR3 has 13 amino acids, counting both end residues. Germline loops: CDR1 LGHNA, CDR2 YNFKEQ. Here the CDR3 reads CASSQGQASAIST.

The chain joins TRBV13 to TRBJ2-5; no reliable D call. Germline V lookup: CDR1 PRHDT, CDR2 FYEKMQ (reference sequence). The length of the CDR3 is 13 residues. Trimming pared 5 bases from V and 3 bases from J, leaving 10 bases between. CDR3: CASSVGPKETQYF. The CDR3 bases are TGTGCCAGCAGCGTCGGACCAAAAGAGACCCAGTACTTC.

In this sample, this clonotype turned up a few times. V and J are TRBV12-3 or TRBV12-4 and TRBJ1-4; 7 positions agree with TRBD1. With V trimmed by 5 bases and J by 5 bases, 5 bases remained unmatched. This CDR3 region has 14 residues. The CDR3 nucleotides are TGTGCCAGCAGTACAACAGGGGCGAATGAAAAACTGTTTTTT. Translating gives CASSTTGANEKLFF.

This clonotype was observed a few times. The V and J genes are TRBV7-9 and TRBJ2-7; no clear D. The CDR3 has 14 amino acids. Germline CDR1 and CDR2: SEHNR and FQNEAQ (reference sequence). The V end lost 0 bases, the J end lost 3 bases, and 9 bases lay between the germline ends. CDR3 loop: CASSLASTDYEQYF. The CDR3 nucleotides read TGTGCCAGCAGCTTAGCTAGCACAGACTACGAGCAGTACTTC.

This clonotype has more than one count but fewer than ten. The V call is TRBV10-1, the J call TRBJ2-1, with D maybe TRBD2 (7 bases). Germline values: CDR1 WNHNN, CDR2 SYGVQD (reference sequence). V was clipped by 3 bases and J by 5 bases, with 14 bases between them. There are 15 residues in the CDR3. The CDR3 loop is CASSERRGANNEQFF. As DNA, the CDR3 is TGCGCCAGCAGTGAAAGACGGGGGGCTAACAATGAGCAGTTCTTC.